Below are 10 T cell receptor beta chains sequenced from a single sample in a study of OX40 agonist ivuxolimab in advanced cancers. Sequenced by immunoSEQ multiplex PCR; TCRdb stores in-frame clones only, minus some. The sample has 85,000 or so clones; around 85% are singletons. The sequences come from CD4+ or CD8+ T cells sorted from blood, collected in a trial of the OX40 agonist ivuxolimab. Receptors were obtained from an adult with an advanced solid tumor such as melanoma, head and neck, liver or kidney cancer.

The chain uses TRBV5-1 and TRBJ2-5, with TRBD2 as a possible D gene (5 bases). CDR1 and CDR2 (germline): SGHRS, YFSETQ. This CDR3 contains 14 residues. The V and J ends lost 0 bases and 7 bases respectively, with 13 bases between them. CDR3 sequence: CASSLVTGVGTQYF. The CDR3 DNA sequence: TGCGCCAGCAGCTTGGTTACCGGGGTGGGGACCCAGTACTTC.

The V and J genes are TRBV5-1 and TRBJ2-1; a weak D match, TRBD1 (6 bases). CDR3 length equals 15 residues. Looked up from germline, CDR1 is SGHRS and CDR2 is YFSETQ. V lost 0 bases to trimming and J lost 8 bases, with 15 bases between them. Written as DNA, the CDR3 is TGCGCCAGCAGCTTGGAACAGGGAGCGGTCGATGAGCAGTTCTTC. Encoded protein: CASSLEQGAVDEQFF.

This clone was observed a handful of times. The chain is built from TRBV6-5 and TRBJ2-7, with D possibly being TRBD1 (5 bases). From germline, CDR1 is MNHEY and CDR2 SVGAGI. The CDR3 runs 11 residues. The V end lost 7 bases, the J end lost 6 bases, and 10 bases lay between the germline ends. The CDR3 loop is CASTGNGEQYF. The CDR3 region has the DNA TGTGCCAGCACAGGGAACGGCGAGCAGTACTTC.

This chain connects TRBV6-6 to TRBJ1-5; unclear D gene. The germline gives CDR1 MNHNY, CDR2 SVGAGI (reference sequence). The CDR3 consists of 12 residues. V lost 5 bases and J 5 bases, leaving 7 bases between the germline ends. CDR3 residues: CASSEGDQPQHF. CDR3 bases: TGTGCCAGCAGTGAGGGCGATCAGCCCCAGCATTTT.

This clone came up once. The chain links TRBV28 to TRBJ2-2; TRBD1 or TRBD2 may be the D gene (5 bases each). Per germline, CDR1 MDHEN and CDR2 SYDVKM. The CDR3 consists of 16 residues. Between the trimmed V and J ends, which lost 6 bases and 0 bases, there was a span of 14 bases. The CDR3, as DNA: TGTGCCAGCAGAAGGGACGGAGGAACGAACACCGGGGAGCTGTTTTTT. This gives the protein CASRRDGGTNTGELFF.

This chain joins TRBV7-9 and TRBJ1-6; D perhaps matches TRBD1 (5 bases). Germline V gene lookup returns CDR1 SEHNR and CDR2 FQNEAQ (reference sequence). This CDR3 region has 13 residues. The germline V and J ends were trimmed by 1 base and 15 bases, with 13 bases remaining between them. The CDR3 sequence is CASSLEGRGSLHF. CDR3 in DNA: TGTGCCAGCAGCTTAGAGGGACGTGGGAGCCTCCACTTT.

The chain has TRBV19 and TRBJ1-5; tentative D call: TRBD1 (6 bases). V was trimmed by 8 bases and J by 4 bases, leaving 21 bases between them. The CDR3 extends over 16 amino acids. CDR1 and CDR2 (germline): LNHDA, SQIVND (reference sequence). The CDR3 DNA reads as TGTGCCAGTGTCGGTCACGCGGGGGCGCCGAATCAGCCCCAGCATTTT. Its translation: CASVGHAGAPNQPQHF.

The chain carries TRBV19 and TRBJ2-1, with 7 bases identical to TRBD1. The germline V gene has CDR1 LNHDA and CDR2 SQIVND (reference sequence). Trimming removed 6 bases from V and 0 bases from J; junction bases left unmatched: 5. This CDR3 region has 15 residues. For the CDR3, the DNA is TGTGCCAGTAGAAGGGACAGCAACTCCTACAATGAGCAGTTCTTC. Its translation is CASRRDSNSYNEQFF.

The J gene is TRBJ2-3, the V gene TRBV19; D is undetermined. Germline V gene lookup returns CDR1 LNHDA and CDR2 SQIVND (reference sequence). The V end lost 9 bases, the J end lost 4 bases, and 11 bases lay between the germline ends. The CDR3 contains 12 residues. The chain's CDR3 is CASLAEPDTQYF. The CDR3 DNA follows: TGTGCCAGCCTGGCCGAACCAGATACGCAGTATTTT.

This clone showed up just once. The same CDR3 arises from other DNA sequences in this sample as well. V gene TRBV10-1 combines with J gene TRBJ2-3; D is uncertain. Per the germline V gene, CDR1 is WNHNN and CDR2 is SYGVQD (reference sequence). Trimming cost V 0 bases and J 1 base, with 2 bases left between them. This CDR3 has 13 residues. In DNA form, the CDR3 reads TGCGCCAGCAGTGAGTCAGGCACAGATACGCAGTATTTT. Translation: CASSESGTDTQYF.